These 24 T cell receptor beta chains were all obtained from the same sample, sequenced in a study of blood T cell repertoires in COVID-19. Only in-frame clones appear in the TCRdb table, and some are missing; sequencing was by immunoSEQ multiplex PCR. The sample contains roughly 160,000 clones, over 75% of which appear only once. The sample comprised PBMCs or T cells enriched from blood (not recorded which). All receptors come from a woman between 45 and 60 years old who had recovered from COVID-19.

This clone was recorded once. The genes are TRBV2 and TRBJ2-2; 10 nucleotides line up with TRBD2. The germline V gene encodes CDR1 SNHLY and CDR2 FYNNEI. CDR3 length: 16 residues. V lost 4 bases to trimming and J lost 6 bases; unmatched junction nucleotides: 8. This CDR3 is CASSVGAGGGAGELFF. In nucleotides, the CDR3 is TGTGCCAGCAGTGTGGGAGCGGGAGGGGGAGCCGGGGAGCTGTTTTTT.

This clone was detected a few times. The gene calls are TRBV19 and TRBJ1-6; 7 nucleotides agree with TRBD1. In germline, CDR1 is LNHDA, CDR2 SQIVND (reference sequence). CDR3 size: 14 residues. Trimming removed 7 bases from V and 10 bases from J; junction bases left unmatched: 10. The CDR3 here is CASTDRPATSPLHF. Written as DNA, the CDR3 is TGTGCCAGTACGGACAGGCCTGCGACCTCACCCCTCCACTTT.

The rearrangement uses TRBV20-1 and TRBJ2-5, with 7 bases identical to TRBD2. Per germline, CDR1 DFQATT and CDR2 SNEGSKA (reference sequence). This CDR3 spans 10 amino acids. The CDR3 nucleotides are TGCAGCGGACTAGACGGGACCCAGTACTTC. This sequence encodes CSGLDGTQYF.

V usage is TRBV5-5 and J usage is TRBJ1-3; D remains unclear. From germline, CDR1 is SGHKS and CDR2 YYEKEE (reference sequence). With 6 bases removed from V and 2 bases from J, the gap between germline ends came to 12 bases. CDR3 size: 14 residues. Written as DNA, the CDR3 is TGTGCCAGCAACGTGAGGGCGGCTGGAAACACCATATATTTT. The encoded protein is CASNVRAAGNTIYF. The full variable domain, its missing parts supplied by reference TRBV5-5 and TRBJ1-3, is DAGVTQSPTHLIKTRGQQVTLRCSPISGHKSVSWYQQVLGQGPQFIFQYYEKEERGRGNFPDRFSARQFPNYSSELNVNALLLGDSALYLCASNVRAAGNTIYFGEGSWLTVV.

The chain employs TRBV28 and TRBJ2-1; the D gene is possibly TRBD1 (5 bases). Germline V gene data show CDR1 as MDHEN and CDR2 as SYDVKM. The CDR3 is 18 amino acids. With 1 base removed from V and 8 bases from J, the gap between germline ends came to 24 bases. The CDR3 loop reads CASSLSGQLDVGYDEQFF. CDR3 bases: TGTGCCAGCAGTTTATCAGGGCAGCTCGATGTCGGTTATGATGAGCAGTTCTTC.

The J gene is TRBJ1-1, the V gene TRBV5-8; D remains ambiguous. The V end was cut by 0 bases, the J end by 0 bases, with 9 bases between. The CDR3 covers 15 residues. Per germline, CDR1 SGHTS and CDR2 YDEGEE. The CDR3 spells CASSLGALVNTEAFF. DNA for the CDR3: TGTGCCAGCAGCTTGGGTGCGTTAGTGAACACTGAAGCTTTCTTT. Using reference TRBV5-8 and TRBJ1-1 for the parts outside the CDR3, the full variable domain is EAGVTQSPTHLIKTRGQQATLRCSPISGHTSVYWYQQALGLGLQFLLWYDEGEERNRGNFPPRFSGRQFPNYSSELNVNALELEDSALYLCASSLGALVNTEAFFGQGTRLTVV.

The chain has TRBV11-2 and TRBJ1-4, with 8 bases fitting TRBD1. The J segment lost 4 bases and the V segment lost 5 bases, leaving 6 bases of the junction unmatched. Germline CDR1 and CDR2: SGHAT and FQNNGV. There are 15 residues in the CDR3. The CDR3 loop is CASSTRQGINEKLFF. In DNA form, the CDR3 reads TGTGCCAGCAGCACCCGACAGGGGATTAATGAAAAACTGTTTTTT.

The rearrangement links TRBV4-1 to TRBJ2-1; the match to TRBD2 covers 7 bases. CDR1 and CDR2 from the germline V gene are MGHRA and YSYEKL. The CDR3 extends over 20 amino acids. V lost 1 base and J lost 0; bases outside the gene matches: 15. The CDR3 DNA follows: TGCGCCAGCAGCCAAGCCGGGACTCCATGGGGGGGTAGCTCCTACAATGAGCAGTTCTTC. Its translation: CASSQAGTPWGGSSYNEQFF.

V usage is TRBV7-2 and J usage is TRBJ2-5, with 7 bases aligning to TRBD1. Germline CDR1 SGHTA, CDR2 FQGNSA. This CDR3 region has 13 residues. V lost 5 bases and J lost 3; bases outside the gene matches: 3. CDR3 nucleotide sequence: TGTGCCAGCAGCAAGGACAGGAAAGAGACCCAGTACTTC. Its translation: CASSKDRKETQYF. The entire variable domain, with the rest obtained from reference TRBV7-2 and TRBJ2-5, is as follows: GAGVSQSPSNKVTEKGKDVELRCDPISGHTALYWYRQSLGQGLEFLIYFQGNSAPDKSGLPSDRFSAERTGGSVSTLTIQRTQQEDSAVYLCASSKDRKETQYFGPGTRLLVL.

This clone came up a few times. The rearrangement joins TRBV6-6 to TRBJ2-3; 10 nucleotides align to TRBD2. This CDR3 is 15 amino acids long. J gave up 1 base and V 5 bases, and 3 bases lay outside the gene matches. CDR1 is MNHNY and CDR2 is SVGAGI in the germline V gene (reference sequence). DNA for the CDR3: TGTGCCAGCAGTCCTGGACTAGCGGGCACAGATACGCAGTATTTT. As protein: CASSPGLAGTDTQYF.

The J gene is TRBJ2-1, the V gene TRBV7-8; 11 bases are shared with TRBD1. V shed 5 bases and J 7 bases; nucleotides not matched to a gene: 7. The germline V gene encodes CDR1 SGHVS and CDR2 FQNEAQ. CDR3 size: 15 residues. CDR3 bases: TGTGCCAGCAGCAACCGGGACAGGGGGGATAATGAGCAGTTCTTC. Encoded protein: CASSNRDRGDNEQFF. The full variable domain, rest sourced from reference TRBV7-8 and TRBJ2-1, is GAGVSQSPRYKVAKRGQDVALRCDPISGHVSLFWYQQALGQGPEFLTYFQNEAQLDKSGLPSDRFFAERPEGSVSTLKIQRTQQEDSAVYLCASSNRDRGDNEQFFGPGTRLTVL.

In nucleotides, the CDR3 is TGTGCCAGCAGCTTAGATCTAAGAGGGCAGGCCTACAATGAGCAGTTCTTC. This encodes CASSLDLRGQAYNEQFF. The chain recombines TRBV11-2 with TRBJ2-1, with D perhaps TRBD2 (5 bases). Trimming cost V 0 bases and J 2 bases, with 14 bases left between them. Germline assignment: CDR1 SGHAT and CDR2 FQNNGV. This CDR3 has 17 residues.

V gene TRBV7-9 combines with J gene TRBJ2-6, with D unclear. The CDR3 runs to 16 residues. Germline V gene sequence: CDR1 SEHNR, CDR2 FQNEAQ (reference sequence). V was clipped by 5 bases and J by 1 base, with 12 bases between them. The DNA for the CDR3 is TGTGCCAGCAGCCCTTCGGGTATATCTGGGGCCAACGTCCTGACTTTC. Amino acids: CASSPSGISGANVLTF.

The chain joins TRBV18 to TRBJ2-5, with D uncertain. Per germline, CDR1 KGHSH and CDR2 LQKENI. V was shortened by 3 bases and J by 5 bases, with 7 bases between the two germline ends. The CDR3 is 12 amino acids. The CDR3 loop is CASSPQLETQYF. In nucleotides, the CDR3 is TGTGCCAGCTCACCGCAACTGGAGACCCAGTACTTC.

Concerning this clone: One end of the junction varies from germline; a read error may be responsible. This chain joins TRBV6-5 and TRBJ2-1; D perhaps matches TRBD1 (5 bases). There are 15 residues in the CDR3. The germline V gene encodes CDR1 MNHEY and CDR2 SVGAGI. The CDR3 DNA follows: TGTGCCAGCAGTTACACTCAGGGTGGGTACAATGGGCAGTTCTTC. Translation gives CASSYTQGGYNGQFF.

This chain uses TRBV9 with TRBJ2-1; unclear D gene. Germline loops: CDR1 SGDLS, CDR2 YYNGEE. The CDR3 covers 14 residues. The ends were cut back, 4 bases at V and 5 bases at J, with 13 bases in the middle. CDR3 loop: CASSPRLDNNEQFF. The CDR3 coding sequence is TGTGCCAGCAGCCCTCGCCTAGATAACAATGAGCAGTTCTTC.

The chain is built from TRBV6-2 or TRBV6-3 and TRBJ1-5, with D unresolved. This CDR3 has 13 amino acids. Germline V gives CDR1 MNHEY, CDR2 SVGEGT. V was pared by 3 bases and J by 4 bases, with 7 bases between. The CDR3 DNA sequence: TGTGCCAGCAGTTATCACCTAAATCAGCCCCAGCATTTT. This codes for CASSYHLNQPQHF.

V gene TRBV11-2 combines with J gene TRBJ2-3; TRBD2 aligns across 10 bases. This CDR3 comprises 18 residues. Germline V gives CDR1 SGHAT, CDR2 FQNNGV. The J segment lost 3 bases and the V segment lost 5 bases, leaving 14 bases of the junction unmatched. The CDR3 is CASSPWGGLAGDTDTQYF. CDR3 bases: TGTGCCAGCAGCCCATGGGGAGGGCTAGCGGGAGATACAGATACGCAGTATTTT.

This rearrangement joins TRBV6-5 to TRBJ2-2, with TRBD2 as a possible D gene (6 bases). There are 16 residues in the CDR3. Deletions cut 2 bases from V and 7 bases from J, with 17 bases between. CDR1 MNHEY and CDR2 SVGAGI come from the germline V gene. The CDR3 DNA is TGTGCCAGCAGTTACAACGGAGGGCCGGGGAACGGGGAGCTGTTTTTT. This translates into CASSYNGGPGNGELFF.

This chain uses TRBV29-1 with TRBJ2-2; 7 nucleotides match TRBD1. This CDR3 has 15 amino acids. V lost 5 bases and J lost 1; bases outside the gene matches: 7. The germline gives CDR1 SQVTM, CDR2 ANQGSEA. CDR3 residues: CSVRPGTVNTGELFF. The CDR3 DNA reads TGCAGCGTTAGACCTGGGACAGTGAACACCGGGGAGCTGTTTTTT.

CDR3 sequence reads: CASRMTVYEQYF. In nucleotides, the CDR3 is TGTGCCAGCAGGATGACAGTTTACGAGCAGTACTTC. The chain uses TRBV6-5 and TRBJ2-7; D is perhaps TRBD1 (5 bases). The CDR3 is 12 amino acids. Trimming removed 6 bases from V and 4 bases from J, with 10 bases in between. CDR1 and CDR2 (germline): MNHEY, SVGAGI.

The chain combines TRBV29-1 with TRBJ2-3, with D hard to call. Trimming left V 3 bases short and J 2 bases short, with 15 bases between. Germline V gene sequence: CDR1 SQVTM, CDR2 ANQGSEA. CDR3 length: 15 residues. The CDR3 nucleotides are TGCAGCGTTGAGCCACTCGAGAAAATCACAGATACGCAGTATTTT. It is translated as CSVEPLEKITDTQYF.

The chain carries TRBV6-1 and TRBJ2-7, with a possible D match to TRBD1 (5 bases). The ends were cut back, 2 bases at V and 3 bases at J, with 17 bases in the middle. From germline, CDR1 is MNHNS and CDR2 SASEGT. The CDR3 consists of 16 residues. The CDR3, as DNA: TGTGCCAGCAGTGAAATGGCCGCAGGACACCTCTACGAGCAGTACTTC. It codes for CASSEMAAGHLYEQYF.

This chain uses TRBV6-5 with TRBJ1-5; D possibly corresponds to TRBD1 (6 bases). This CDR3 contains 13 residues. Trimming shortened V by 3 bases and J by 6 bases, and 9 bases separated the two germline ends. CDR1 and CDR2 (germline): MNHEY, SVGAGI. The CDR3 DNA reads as TGTGCCAGCAGTTATGGGGGGGCTCAGCCCCAGCATTTT. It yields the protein CASSYGGAQPQHF.